This T cell receptor beta chain is from a study of shared clonotypes between healthy human individuals. Each PCR replicate from the sorted subsets contained around 200 ng DNA, which is 30,000 or so T cell genomes. Source study methods: In the immunoSEQ data, sequences were junction-only and lacked quality scores, so filtering differed. Libraries were prepared by immunoSEQ multiplex PCR; TCRdb keeps only in-frame clonotypes and omits some of them. V and J calls and clone size are copied from that table; D and trimming were computed from the DNA. The table includes over a million clones, more than 65% detected once. The study, taken as a whole, reports: A reduction in generation probabilities was seen for non-shared clonotypes relative to those shared by all four donors.

Germline CDR1 SEHNR, CDR2 FQNEAQ (reference sequence). Trimming pared 0 bases from V and 1 base from J, leaving 9 bases between. This CDR3 spans 15 amino acids. Of note for this clone: Antigen specificity is unknown.

Sequenced sample: memory CD4+ T cells sorted from blood. The subset was: CD45RA-negative fraction. This TCR derives from a man aged 18 to 35 in good health. This chain joins TRBV7-9 and TRBJ1-1; D call uncertain. CDR3 sequence (DNA): TGTGCCAGCAGCTTAGCGCTGGGTGGGAACACTGAAGCTTTCTTT. This sequence encodes CASSLALGGNTEAFF.